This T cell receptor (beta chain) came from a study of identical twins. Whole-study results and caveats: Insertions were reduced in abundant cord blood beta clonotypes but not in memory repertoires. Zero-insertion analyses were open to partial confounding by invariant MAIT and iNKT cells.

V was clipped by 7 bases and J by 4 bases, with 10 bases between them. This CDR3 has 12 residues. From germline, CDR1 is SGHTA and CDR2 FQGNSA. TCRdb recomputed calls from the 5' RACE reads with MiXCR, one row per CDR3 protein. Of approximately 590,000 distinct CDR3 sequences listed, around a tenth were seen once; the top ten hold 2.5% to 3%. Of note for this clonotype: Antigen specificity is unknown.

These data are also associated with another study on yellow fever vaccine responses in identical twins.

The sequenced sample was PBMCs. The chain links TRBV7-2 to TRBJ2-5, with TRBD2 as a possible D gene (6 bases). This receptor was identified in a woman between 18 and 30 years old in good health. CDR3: CASNSGGETQYF. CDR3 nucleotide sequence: TGTGCCAGCAACTCCGGGGGAGAGACCCAGTACTTC.